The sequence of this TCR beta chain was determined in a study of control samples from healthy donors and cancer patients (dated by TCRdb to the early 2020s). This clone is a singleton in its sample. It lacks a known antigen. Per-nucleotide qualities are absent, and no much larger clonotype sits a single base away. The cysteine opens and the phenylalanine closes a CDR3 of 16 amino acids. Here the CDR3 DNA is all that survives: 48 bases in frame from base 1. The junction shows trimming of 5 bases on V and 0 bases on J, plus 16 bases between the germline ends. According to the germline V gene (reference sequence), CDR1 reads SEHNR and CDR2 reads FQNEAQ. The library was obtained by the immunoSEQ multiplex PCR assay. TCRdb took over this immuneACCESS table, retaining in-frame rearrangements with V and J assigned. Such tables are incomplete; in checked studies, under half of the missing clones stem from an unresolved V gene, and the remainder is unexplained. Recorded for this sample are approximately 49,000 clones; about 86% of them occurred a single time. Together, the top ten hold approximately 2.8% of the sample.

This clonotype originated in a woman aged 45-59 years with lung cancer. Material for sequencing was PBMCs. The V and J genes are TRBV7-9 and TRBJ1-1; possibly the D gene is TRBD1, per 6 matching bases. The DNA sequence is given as TGTGCCAGCAGCCGAGGCCCGGAGGGGGTGAACACTGAAGCTTTCTTT. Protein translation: CASSRGPEGVNTEAFF.